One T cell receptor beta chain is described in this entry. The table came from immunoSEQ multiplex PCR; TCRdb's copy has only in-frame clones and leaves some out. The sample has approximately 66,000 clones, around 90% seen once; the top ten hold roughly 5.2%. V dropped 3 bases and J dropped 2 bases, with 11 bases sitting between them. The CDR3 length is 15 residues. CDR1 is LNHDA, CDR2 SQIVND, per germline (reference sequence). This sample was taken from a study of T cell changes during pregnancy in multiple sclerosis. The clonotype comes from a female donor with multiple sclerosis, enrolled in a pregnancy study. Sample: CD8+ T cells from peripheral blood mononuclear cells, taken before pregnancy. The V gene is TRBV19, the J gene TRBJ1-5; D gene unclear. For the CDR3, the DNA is TGTGCCAGTAGTATCGTTCCGGGAGGCAATCAGCCCCAGCATTTT. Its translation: CASSIVPGGNQPQHF.